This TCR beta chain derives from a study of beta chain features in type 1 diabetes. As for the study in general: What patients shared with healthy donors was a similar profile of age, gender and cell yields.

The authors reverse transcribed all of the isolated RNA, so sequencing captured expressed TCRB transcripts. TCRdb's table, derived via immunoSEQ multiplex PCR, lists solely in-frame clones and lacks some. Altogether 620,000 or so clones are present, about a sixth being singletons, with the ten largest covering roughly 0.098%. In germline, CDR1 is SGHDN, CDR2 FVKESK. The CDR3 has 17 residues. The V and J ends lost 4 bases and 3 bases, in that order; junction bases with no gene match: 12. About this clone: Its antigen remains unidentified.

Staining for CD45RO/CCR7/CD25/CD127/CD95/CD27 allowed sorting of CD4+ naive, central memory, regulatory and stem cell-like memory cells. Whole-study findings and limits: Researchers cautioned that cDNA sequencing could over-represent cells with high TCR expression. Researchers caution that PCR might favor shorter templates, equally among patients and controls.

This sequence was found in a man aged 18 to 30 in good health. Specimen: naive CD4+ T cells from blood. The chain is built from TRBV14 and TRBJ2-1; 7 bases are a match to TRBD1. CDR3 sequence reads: CASSRQGAGISYNEQFF. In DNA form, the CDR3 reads TGTGCCAGCAGCCGACAGGGCGCAGGTATAAGCTACAATGAGCAGTTCTTC.